This T cell receptor (beta chain) was sequenced during a study of Tregs in tolerant kidney transplant recipients. TCRdb's copy holds only in-frame clones and misses some; the assay was immunoSEQ multiplex PCR. The top ten clones hold 1.5% to 2% of a sample with around 15,000 clones, about four fifths of them seen once. The CDR3 totals 14 residues. Germline-derived CDR1 and CDR2 are KGHSH and LQKENI. Trimming removed 3 bases at V and 1 base at J, with 10 bases between. This clone has only a few counts. V is TRBV18 and J is TRBJ2-7; TRBD1 might be the D (5 bases). The origin of this receptor is a human donor who received a combined kidney and bone marrow transplant. The specimen comprised Tregs from blood, sampled before the transplant. CDR3 sequence (DNA): TGTGCCAGCTCACCCAGGACAAATTCCTACGAGCAGTACTTC. Translation gives CASSPRTNSYEQYF.